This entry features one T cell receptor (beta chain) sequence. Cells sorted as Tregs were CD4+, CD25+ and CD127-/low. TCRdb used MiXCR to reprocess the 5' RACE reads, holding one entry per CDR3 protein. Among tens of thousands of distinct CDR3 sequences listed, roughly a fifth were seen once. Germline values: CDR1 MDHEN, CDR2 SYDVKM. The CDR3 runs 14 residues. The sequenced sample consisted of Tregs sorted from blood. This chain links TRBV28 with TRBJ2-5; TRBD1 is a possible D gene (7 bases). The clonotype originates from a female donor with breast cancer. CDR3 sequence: CASTQGGLQETQYF. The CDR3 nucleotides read TGTGCTAGTACGCAGGGGGGCCTACAAGAGACCCAGTACTTC.